The 30 T cell receptor beta chains reported below all come from one sample, sequenced in a study of CD8+CD57+ T cells in acquired aplastic anemia. Using genomic DNA as the template, TCR beta VDJ and CDR3 profiling was carried out. Each CDR3 protein is one row after TCRdb ran MiXCR on the reads. The data show 200,000 or so distinct CDR3 sequences, under 55% seen once. Patients included in sequencing had previously demonstrated CD8+CD57+ cell expansion by flow cytometry. The sequencing input was sorted CD4+, CD8+, or CD8+CD57+ T cells (not recorded which) from PBMCs. These receptors came from a human donor with aplastic anemia.

Concerning this clonotype: Compared with germline, one end of the junction differs, possibly owing to a read error. The chain is built from TRBV20-1 and TRBJ1-6; weak D call: TRBD1 (6 bases). Germline CDR1 DFQATT, CDR2 SNEGSKA (reference sequence). The CDR3 consists of 16 residues. CDR3 bases: TGCAGTGCCAGAGCCGGGGGCAGCTCCTATAATTCACCCCTCCACTTT. Its translation is CSARAGGSSYNSPLHF.

Ten or more counts support this clonotype. One base away lies a much larger clone, so this may be a sequencing read error. The CDR3 DNA sequence: TGTGCCAGCAGCAAGACGAACACCGGGGAGCTGTTTTTT. Encoded protein: CASSKTNTGELFF. The chain recombines TRBV7-3 with TRBJ2-2; D is undetermined. Per germline, CDR1 SGHTA and CDR2 FQGTGA. The germline V and J ends were trimmed by 5 bases and 0 bases, with 4 bases remaining between them. CDR3 length equals 13 residues.

This clonotype came up many times. The genes are TRBV10-2 and TRBJ2-7; possibly TRBD2 for D (5 bases). This CDR3 has 13 amino acids. V lost 6 bases to trimming and J lost 2 bases, with 11 bases between them. Germline CDR1 is WSHSY and CDR2 is SAAADI. CDR3 coding DNA: TGCGCCAGCAGACCAGCGGAAACCTACGAGCAGTACTTC. This encodes CASRPAETYEQYF.

A note on this clonotype: Since a much larger clone is just one base distant, this may be a read error. The chain recombines TRBV11-2 with TRBJ1-2; 8 nucleotides agree with TRBD1. In germline, CDR1 is SGHAT, CDR2 FQNNGV. The CDR3 is made up of 15 amino acids. V lost 8 bases and J lost 4; bases outside the gene matches: 12. In nucleotides, the CDR3 is TGTGCCAGCGGCTCAAGACAGGGGATGGGCTATGGCTACACCTTC. This codes for CASGSRQGMGYGYTF.

This sequence joins TRBV4-2 and TRBJ2-3, with 15 bases aligning to TRBD2. The J segment lost 5 bases and the V segment lost 0 bases, leaving 9 bases of the junction unmatched. The CDR3 covers 19 residues. Germline CDR1 and CDR2: LGHNA and YNFKEQ. The CDR3 coding sequence is TGTGCCAGCAGCCAAGAGCGTGGACTAGCGGGGGGGCAGAGAGATACGCAGTATTTT. Translating it yields CASSQERGLAGGQRDTQYF.

A word on this clonotype: Because it lacks the conserved phenylalanine or tryptophan at the end, this CDR3 is likely a read error. The chain combines TRBV5-1 with TRBJ1-4; D call uncertain. Germline V lookup: CDR1 SGHRS, CDR2 YFSETQ. Between the trimmed V and J ends, which lost 0 bases and 6 bases, there was a span of 15 bases. CDR3 length: 16 amino acids. CDR3 DNA: TGCGCCAGCAGCTTGGAAGGCAATCACCGGTATGAAAAACTGTTTTCT. Protein: CASSLEGNHRYEKLFS.

This clonotype came up a few times. The V gene is TRBV29-1, the J gene TRBJ1-2; D unclear. CDR1 is SQVTM and CDR2 is ANQGSEA in the germline V gene. With 6 bases removed from V and 4 bases from J, the gap between germline ends came to 12 bases. The CDR3 is 12 amino acids. CDR3 DNA sequence: TGCAGCGTGGGGAGTGACACCTATGGCTACACCTTC. This gives the protein CSVGSDTYGYTF. Full variable domain (missing parts from reference TRBV29-1 and TRBJ1-2): SAVISQKPSRDICQRGTSLTIQCQVDSQVTMMFWYRQQPGQSLTLIATANQGSEATYESGFVIDKFPISRPNLTFSTLTVSNMSPEDSSIYLCSVGSDTYGYTFGSGTRLTVV.

The V and J genes are TRBV11-2 and TRBJ2-1, with D maybe TRBD2 (5 bases). The CDR3 consists of 15 residues. Per germline, CDR1 SGHAT and CDR2 FQNNGV. Trimming stripped 5 bases from V and 7 bases from J, with 18 bases between. This CDR3 reads CASSPQLGRGNEQFF. In DNA form, the CDR3 reads TGTGCCAGCAGCCCCCAACTGGGTCGGGGAAATGAGCAGTTCTTC. Full variable domain (rest looked up from reference TRBV11-2 and TRBJ2-1): EAGVAQSPRYKIIEKRQSVAFWCNPISGHATLYWYQQILGQGPKLLIQFQNNGVVDDSQLPKDRFSAERLKGVDSTLKIQPAKLEDSAVYLCASSPQLGRGNEQFFGPGTRLTVL.

On this clonotype itself: No conserved phenylalanine or tryptophan is present at the end of the CDR3, so a read error is the likely explanation. The genes are TRBV19 and TRBJ2-2, with a tentative D call TRBD1 (5 bases). There are 13 residues in the CDR3. Trimming took off 4 bases at V and 6 bases at J, with 9 bases between the two ends. Germline CDR1 is LNHDA and CDR2 is SQIVND (reference sequence). The CDR3 here is CASSTQGAGELFS. As DNA, the CDR3 is TGTGCCAGTAGTACCCAGGGCGCCGGGGAGCTGTTTTCT.

Many counts were recorded for this clonotype. The rearrangement joins TRBV20-1 to TRBJ2-7; TRBD1 is a possible D gene (5 bases). V lost 3 bases and J lost 3, with 15 bases in between. CDR3 size: 14 residues. Per the germline V gene, CDR1 is DFQATT and CDR2 is SNEGSKA (reference sequence). CDR3 sequence: CSASDSVQGYEQYF. DNA for the CDR3: TGCAGTGCTAGCGACTCGGTTCAGGGCTACGAGCAGTACTTC.

This clonotype was seen repeatedly, ten times or more. The rearrangement joins TRBV9 to TRBJ2-7; 8 bases align to TRBD1. The CDR3 extends over 15 amino acids. J gave up 1 base and V 5 bases, and 8 bases lay outside the gene matches. The germline gives CDR1 SGDLS, CDR2 YYNGEE. CDR3 bases: TGTGCCAGCAGTCCGACAGGGGCTCCTTCCTACGAGCAGTACTTC. This translates into CASSPTGAPSYEQYF.

The CDR3 spells CATSSAVGIGTGMNEQYF. The CDR3 bases are TGTGCCACCAGCAGTGCTGTAGGAATCGGGACAGGGATGAACGAGCAGTACTTC. The chain joins TRBV15 to TRBJ2-7, with 9 bases identical to TRBD1. Per germline, CDR1 LNHNV and CDR2 YYDKDF (reference sequence). V shed 3 bases and J 5 bases; nucleotides not matched to a gene: 17. This CDR3 has 18 amino acids.

The table lists this clonotype with many counts. The gene calls are TRBV7-2 and TRBJ1-4; a weak D match, TRBD1 (6 bases). CDR3 length: 15 residues. V lost 1 base and J lost 3, with 9 bases in between. The germline V gene has CDR1 SGHTA and CDR2 FQGNSA. The CDR3: CASSLGRGSNEKLFF. In nucleotides, the CDR3 is TGTGCCAGCAGCTTAGGCAGGGGATCTAATGAAAAACTGTTTTTT.

The sample holds a few counts of this clonotype. The gene calls are TRBV7-6 and TRBJ1-6, with 10 bases lining up with TRBD1. The CDR3 loop spans 15 amino acids. Germline CDR1 and CDR2: SGHVS and FNYEAQ. V dropped 1 base and J dropped 12; count of bases not matched to a gene: 6. This CDR3 is CASSLGVGTGEPLHF. The CDR3 region has the DNA TGTGCCAGCAGCTTAGGTGTAGGGACAGGGGAACCCCTCCACTTT.

This clonotype was seen many times. This rearrangement joins TRBV7-9 to TRBJ1-5, with D perhaps TRBD1 (5 bases). Trimming stripped 7 bases from V and 1 base from J, with 11 bases between. The CDR3 sequence is 14 residues long. Germline V gene lookup returns CDR1 SEHNR and CDR2 FQNEAQ (reference sequence). The CDR3 loop is CASTHRDSNQPQHF. In DNA form, the CDR3 reads TGTGCCAGCACCCACCGGGACAGCAATCAGCCCCAGCATTTT.

This clonotype was observed at least ten times. Here the CDR3 DNA reads TGTGCCAGCAGCGAGCTGGCCATTCGCACCTACGAGCAGTACTTC. This sequence encodes CASSELAIRTYEQYF. This chain links TRBV11-2 with TRBJ2-7; D is ambiguous. The V gene lost 5 bases and the J gene lost 2 bases, with 16 bases spanning the gap. The CDR3 is 15 residues long. Per the germline V gene, CDR1 is SGHAT and CDR2 is FQNNGV.

This clonotype was seen ten or more times. The rearrangement joins TRBV11-2 to TRBJ2-6; D gene ambiguous. Trimming removed 4 bases at V and 0 bases at J, with 4 bases between. CDR1 is SGHAT and CDR2 is FQNNGV in the germline V gene. CDR3 length: 14 amino acids. The CDR3 DNA reads TGTGCCAGCAGCTCGGGCTCTGGGGCCAACGTCCTGACTTTC. Its protein product is CASSSGSGANVLTF.

This clonotype appeared once. One end of the junction varies from germline; a read error may be responsible. The chain uses TRBV12-3 or TRBV12-4 and TRBJ2-7; either TRBD1 or TRBD2 may fit D (5 bases each). This CDR3 is 16 amino acids long. The CDR3 DNA sequence: TGTGCCAGCAGTTTCCGGGACCCCCCTTTGGGCTACGATCAGTACTTC. Protein: CASSFRDPPLGYDQYF.

This clonotype was seen many times. The chain couples TRBV6-5 to TRBJ1-1; D remains unclear. V was trimmed by 2 bases and J by 7 bases, leaving 8 bases between them. CDR1 is MNHEY, CDR2 SVGAGI, per germline. The CDR3 has 12 amino acids. CDR3 in amino acids: CASSYPGREAFF. CDR3 DNA: TGTGCCAGCAGTTACCCCGGCCGTGAAGCTTTCTTT.

J is TRBJ2-3 and V is TRBV5-1, with D uncertain. V was trimmed by 0 bases and J by 6 bases, leaving 8 bases between them. Germline CDR1 is SGHRS and CDR2 is YFSETQ. This CDR3 region has 13 residues. CDR3 loop: CASSLEGWDTQYF. In DNA, the CDR3 is TGCGCCAGCAGCTTGGAAGGGTGGGATACGCAGTATTTT.

This clonotype was seen at least ten times. This chain joins TRBV5-1 and TRBJ2-1; D gene ambiguous. V was cut by 4 bases and J by 8 bases, with 13 bases left in between. CDR1 and CDR2 from the germline V gene are SGHRS and YFSETQ. CDR3 length equals 13 residues. In DNA, the CDR3 is TGCGCCAGCAGCCTTAATCGCGGTGATGAGCAGTTCTTC. Its translation: CASSLNRGDEQFF.

This clonotype showed up just a few times. This rearrangement joins TRBV20-1 to TRBJ2-7, with D unclear. Germline V gene lookup returns CDR1 DFQATT and CDR2 SNEGSKA (reference sequence). V dropped 1 base and J dropped 2 bases, with 12 bases sitting between them. There are 14 residues in the CDR3. The CDR3 coding sequence is TGCAGTGCTAGAGTCGGCTCCGCCGCCTACGAGCAGTACTTC. Translated, it gives CSARVGSAAYEQYF.

This chain uses TRBV5-1 with TRBJ2-2; 9 bases line up with TRBD1. The CDR3 covers 15 residues. From germline, CDR1 is SGHRS and CDR2 YFSETQ. The V gene end was trimmed by 4 bases and the J gene end by 4 bases; junction bases not matched to a gene: 5. This chain's CDR3 is CASSPRTGATGELFF. The CDR3 DNA reads TGCGCCAGCAGCCCAAGGACAGGGGCCACCGGGGAGCTGTTTTTT.

The chain carries TRBV30 and TRBJ1-1, with D possibly being TRBD1 (5 bases). V lost 7 bases, J lost 0 bases, and 18 bases lay in between. The CDR3 loop spans 15 amino acids. Germline lookup yields CDR1 GTSNPN and CDR2 SVGIG (reference sequence). The CDR3 here is CASARRKGLNTEAFF. As DNA, the CDR3 is TGTGCCTCCGCGCGGCGGAAGGGACTGAACACTGAAGCTTTCTTT.

The chain uses TRBV20-1 and TRBJ1-6; tentatively, D is TRBD1 (5 bases). The CDR3 sequence is 12 residues long. Germline lookup yields CDR1 DFQATT and CDR2 SNEGSKA (reference sequence). Trimming stripped 7 bases from V and 8 bases from J, with 12 bases between. CDR3 sequence (DNA): TGCAGTGTTAGGACACCGGATTCACCCCTCCACTTT. It encodes CSVRTPDSPLHF.

This clonotype was observed at least ten times. The DNA of the CDR3 is TGTGCCAGCAACCGGGGACTAGCGGGAGGTGGTGTGACCCAGTACTTC. Residues: CASNRGLAGGGVTQYF. This chain joins TRBV2 and TRBJ2-5; 15 bases map to TRBD2. CDR1 is SNHLY, CDR2 FYNNEI, per germline. J lost 7 bases, V lost 7 bases, and 10 bases had no gene match. CDR3 length equals 16 residues.

The chain carries TRBV2 and TRBJ1-2; 7 positions agree with TRBD1. The CDR3 loop spans 14 amino acids. The junction had 7 bases not matched to a gene; V was cut back by 2 bases and J by 7 bases. From germline, CDR1 is SNHLY and CDR2 FYNNEI. In DNA, the CDR3 is TGTGCCAGCAGTGAACGACAGGGTCTGATTGGCTACACCTTC. Amino acids: CASSERQGLIGYTF.

Of note for this clonotype: It may be a read error: a sequence one base away is much more abundant. Given the absence of the conserved phenylalanine or tryptophan at the CDR3 end, a read error is likely. The chain joins TRBV7-9 to TRBJ1-1; the match to TRBD1 covers 9 bases. Looked up from germline, CDR1 is SEHNR and CDR2 is FQNEAQ (reference sequence). The V segment lost 1 base and the J segment 9 bases; nucleotides outside the gene matches: 6. This CDR3 comprises 14 residues. CDR3 sequence reads: CASSLVYRGQQAFS. The CDR3 coding sequence is TGTGCCAGCAGCTTAGTTTACAGGGGGCAACAAGCTTTCTCT.

This clonotype was recorded at least ten times. The V gene is TRBV25-1, the J gene TRBJ2-2, with D uncertain. Germline V gene data show CDR1 as MGHDK and CDR2 as SYGVNS. The CDR3 consists of 13 residues. V was shortened by 9 bases and J by 5 bases, with 13 bases between the two germline ends. CDR3 protein: CASSGPGTGELFF. In DNA form, the CDR3 reads TGTGCCAGTTCGGGCCCCGGAACCGGGGAGCTGTTTTTT.

This clonotype has only a few counts. V is TRBV10-2 and J is TRBJ1-4; D not certain. Trimming left V 6 bases short and J 0 bases short, with 14 bases between. Germline V gene lookup returns CDR1 WSHSY and CDR2 SAAADI. There are 16 residues in the CDR3. The CDR3 nucleotides are TGCGCCAGCAGGCCCCTCCCGGGTGCAACTAATGAAAAACTGTTTTTT. Translating it yields CASRPLPGATNEKLFF.